This record concerns one TCR beta chain sequence. What it recognizes is unknown. This record comes from a study of shared clonotypes between healthy human individuals. V was clipped by 5 bases and J by 6 bases, with 11 bases between them. Germline V gives CDR1 LNHDA, CDR2 SQIVND (reference sequence). This CDR3 has 13 amino acids. Whole-study results and caveats: Clonotype sharing across a few donors was observed for around 4.5% of naive CD4 clonotypes. Only blood underwent sampling, and tissue repertoires likely differ.

The repertoire was sequenced with immunoSEQ multiplex PCR; TCRdb's copy has only in-frame clones and lacks some. Of around 2.3 million clones detected, under 97% appear once; the ten largest clones hold approximately 0.13%. Sequences were obtained from naive CD4+ T cells sorted from blood. Subset: CD45RA+ positively selected. This TCR came from a man aged 18-30 years in good health. V gene TRBV19 combines with J gene TRBJ1-5, with unresolved D. CDR3 nucleotides: TGTGCCAGTAGTCTTGCAGGAGGTCAGCCCCAGCATTTT. Translated, it gives CASSLAGGQPQHF.